This T cell receptor beta chain was captured in a study of human T cells and chemical hapten exposure. Study-wide points: Following DPC sensitization, TCRs present above 1 in 1000 frequency showed no change.

This clonotype was seen many times. Its matching antigen is unknown. At one end, the junction sequence differs from germline, possibly due to a read error. The time point: healthy volunteer bleed at 2 weeks. The template was total RNA from unfractionated whole blood. Separate cDNA molecules received unique molecular identifiers, which the library attached to them. Original processing notes: Samples ranged from roughly 20,000 to 700,000 TCRs, with a median of around 100,000. One entry per CDR3 protein, called by TCRdb with MiXCR from the RACE reads. The V and J calls were determined by TCRdb, not by the authors. The sample has 130,000 or so distinct CDR3 sequences; approximately 8.3% are singletons. Sequenced sample: whole blood. The TCR was taken from a male donor in good health. Some clones in this sample may be carry-over from other donors' samples.

The CDR3 nucleotides read TGCGCCAGCAGCTTGGCAGGGAACAGCGGGGAGCTGTTTTTT. As protein: CASSLAGNSGELFF. The chain links TRBV5-1 to TRBJ2-2, with D possibly TRBD1 on 5 matching bases. The CDR3 spans 14 residues. The germline V gene encodes CDR1 SGHRS and CDR2 YFSETQ.